The entry below gives a single TCR beta chain sequence along with its context. Its antigen is as yet unknown. The PCR employed 60 Vbeta primers together with 13 Jbeta primers. Sequenced by immunoSEQ multiplex PCR; TCRdb stores in-frame clones only, minus some. The sample lists under 200,000 clones; approximately 67% were seen once. The data derive from a study of cytomegalovirus exposure and HLA in healthy donors. CDR3 length equals 15 residues. Trimming took 4 bases from V and 5 from J; bases not matched to a gene: 8. Germline values: CDR1 SGHDN, CDR2 FVKESK. Study-wide results and caveats: In a later analysis, specific HLA alleles were associated with some 16,000 TCR beta sequences at a 0.05 false discovery rate.

J is TRBJ2-7 and V is TRBV14, with 10 bases identical to TRBD1. This TCR was recovered from a woman aged 18 to 35 in good health and CMV-seropositive. Source material: PBMCs. The chain's CDR3 is CASSPGTGAAHEQYF. The CDR3 coding sequence is TGTGCCAGCAGCCCAGGGACAGGGGCTGCCCACGAGCAGTACTTC. Drawing the rest from reference TRBV14 and TRBJ2-7, the complete variable domain is EAGVTQFPSHSVIEKGQTVTLRCDPISGHDNLYWYRRVMGKEIKFLLHFVKESKQDESGMPNNRFLAERTGGTYSTLKVQPAELEDSGVYFCASSPGTGAAHEQYFGPGTRLTVT.